This T cell receptor (beta chain) was captured by sequencing in a study of monozygotic twins with inflammatory bowel disease. One entry per CDR3 protein, without DNA, is what TCRdb gives after re-calling the 5' RACE reads. The table lists approximately 200,000 distinct CDR3 sequences. CDR1 and CDR2 (germline): MNHEY, SMNVEV (reference sequence). CDR3 length equals 14 residues. Source material: blood. The source of this sequence is a human donor with ulcerative colitis or Crohn's disease, or a healthy co-twin of an affected twin (not recorded which). This chain links TRBV27 with TRBJ1-1; TCRdb reports TRBD1, a call that lacks DNA to check it against. The CDR3 reads CASSLFTGDTEAFF.